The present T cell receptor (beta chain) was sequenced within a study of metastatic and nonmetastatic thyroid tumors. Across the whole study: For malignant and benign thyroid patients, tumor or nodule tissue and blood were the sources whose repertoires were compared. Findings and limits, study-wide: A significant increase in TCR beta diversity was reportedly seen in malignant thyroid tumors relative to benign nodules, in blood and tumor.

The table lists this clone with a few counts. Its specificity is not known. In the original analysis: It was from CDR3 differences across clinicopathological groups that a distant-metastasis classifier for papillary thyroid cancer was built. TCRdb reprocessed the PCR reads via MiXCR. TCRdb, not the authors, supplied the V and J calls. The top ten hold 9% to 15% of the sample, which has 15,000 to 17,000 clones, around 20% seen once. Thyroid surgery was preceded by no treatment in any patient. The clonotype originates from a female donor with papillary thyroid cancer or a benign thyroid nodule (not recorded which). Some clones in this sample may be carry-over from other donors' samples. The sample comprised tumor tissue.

CDR3 loop: CASSLGGADKDTQYF. The CDR3 nucleotides read TGTGCCAGCAGCCTCGGGGGGGCTGATAAAGATACGCAGTATTTT. V gene TRBV28 combines with J gene TRBJ2-3; 8 bases line up with TRBD2. From germline, CDR1 is MDHEN and CDR2 SYDVKM. Trimming removed 6 bases from V and 5 bases from J; junction bases left unmatched: 10. The CDR3 consists of 15 residues.